This TCR beta chain emerged from a study of Graves' ophthalmopathy and Graves' hyperthyroidism. The CDR3 runs 12 residues. The V gene's germline CDR1 is SEHNR and CDR2 FQNEAQ (reference sequence). Trimming stripped 3 bases from V and 6 bases from J, with 8 bases between. Amplified TCR beta CDR3 regions were obtained using RNA transcripts as template. HTBI-primed first-round RT-PCR preceded second-round multiplex PCR. MiXCR, applied by TCRdb to the multiplex PCR reads, yields one record per CDR3 protein. This table has roughly 400,000 distinct CDR3 sequences, about 18% appearing once. The sample holds many counts of this clonotype.

The sample comprised peripheral blood. The chain links TRBV7-9 to TRBJ1-1; no firm D call. This clonotype was obtained from an adult woman with stable Graves' hyperthyroidism. The CDR3: CASSFDGAEAFF. DNA of the CDR3: TGTGCCAGCAGCTTCGACGGGGCTGAAGCTTTCTTT. The whole variable domain, remainder taken from reference TRBV7-9 and TRBJ1-1, is DTGVSQNPRHKITKRGQNVTFRCDPISEHNRLYWYRQTLGQGPEFLTYFQNEAQLEKSRLLSDRFSAERPKGSFSTLEIQRTEQGDSAMYLCASSFDGAEAFFGQGTRLTVV.